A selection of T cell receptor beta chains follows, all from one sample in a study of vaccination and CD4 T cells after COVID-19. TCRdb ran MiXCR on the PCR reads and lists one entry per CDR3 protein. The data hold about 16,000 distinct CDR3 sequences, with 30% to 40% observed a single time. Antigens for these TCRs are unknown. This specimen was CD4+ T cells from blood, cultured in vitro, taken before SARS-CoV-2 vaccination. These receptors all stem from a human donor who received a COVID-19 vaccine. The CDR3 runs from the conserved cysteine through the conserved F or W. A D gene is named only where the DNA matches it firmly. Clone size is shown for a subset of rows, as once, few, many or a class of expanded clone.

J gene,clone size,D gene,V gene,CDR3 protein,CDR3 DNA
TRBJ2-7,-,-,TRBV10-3,CAISESRIFYSGGRYEQYF,TGTGCCATCAGTGAGTCGCGCATATTTTACAGTGGGGGGCGATACGAGCAGTACTTC
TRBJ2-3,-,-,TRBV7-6,CASSLVPGDTQYF,TGTGCCAGCAGCTTAGTCCCGGGGGATACGCAGTATTTT
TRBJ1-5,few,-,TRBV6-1,CASSDLGPQHF,TGTGCCAGCAGTGATTTAGGGCCCCAGCATTTT
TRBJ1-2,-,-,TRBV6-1,CASSEARRDYTF,TGTGCCAGCAGTGAAGCGCGGCGGGACTACACCTTC
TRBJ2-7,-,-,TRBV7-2,CASSLVAGIQMAYEQYF,TGTGCCAGCAGCTTAGTCGCCGGGATCCAAATGGCCTACGAGCAGTACTTC
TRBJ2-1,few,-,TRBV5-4,CASSRGGENEQFF,TGTGCCAGCAGTCGAGGGGGGGAAAATGAGCAGTTCTTC
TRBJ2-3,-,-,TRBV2,CASSDIRQSTDTQYF,TGTGCCAGCAGTGATATCCGGCAGTCCACAGATACGCAGTATTTT
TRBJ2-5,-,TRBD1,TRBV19,CASSKGGWGQQETQYF,TGTGCCAGTAGTAAGGGCGGCTGGGGACAGCAAGAGACCCAGTACTTC
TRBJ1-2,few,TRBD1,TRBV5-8,CARRTGFHSDGYTF,TGTGCCAGAAGGACAGGGTTCCATAGCGATGGCTACACCTTC
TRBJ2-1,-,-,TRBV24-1,CATSDAGVNEQFF,TGTGCCACCAGTGATGCAGGGGTCAATGAGCAGTTCTTC
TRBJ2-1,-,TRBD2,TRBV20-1,CSARDRVSGGANNEQFF,TGCAGTGCTAGAGACAGGGTTAGCGGGGGGGCAAACAATGAGCAGTTCTTC
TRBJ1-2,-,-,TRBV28,CATRVGGANYGYTF,TGTGCCACGAGAGTAGGGGGAGCTAACTATGGCTACACCTTC
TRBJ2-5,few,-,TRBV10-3,CATEAPGPTDTSRGQETQYF,TGTGCCACCGAGGCGCCAGGGCCCACTGATACTAGTAGGGGGCAAGAGACCCAGTACTTC
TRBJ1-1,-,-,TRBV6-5,CASSYRRTANTEAFF,TGTGCCAGCAGTTACCGGAGGACAGCGAACACTGAAGCTTTCTTT
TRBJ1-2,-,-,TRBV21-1,CASSKAQGDLEVGASYGYTF,TGTGCCAGCAGCAAAGCGCAGGGAGACCTGGAAGTAGGGGCTAGCTATGGCTACACCTTC
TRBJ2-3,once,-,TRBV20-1,CSATTLGDTQYF,TGCAGTGCTACAACCCTCGGAGATACGCAGTATTTT
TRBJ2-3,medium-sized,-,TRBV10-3,CAISVGQPFEGGTDTQYF,TGTGCCATCAGTGTAGGACAGCCGTTTGAGGGAGGCACAGATACGCAGTATTTT
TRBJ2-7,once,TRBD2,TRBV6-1,CASSVAGGSYEQYF,TGTGCCAGCAGCGTAGCGGGGGGATCCTACGAGCAGTACTTC
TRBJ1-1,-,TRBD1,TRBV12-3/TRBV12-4,CASSGQGAMNTEAFF,TGTGCCAGCAGTGGACAGGGGGCTATGAACACTGAAGCTTTCTTT
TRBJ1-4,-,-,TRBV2,CASRGQFNEKLFF,TGTGCCAGCAGAGGACAGTTTAATGAAAAACTGTTTTTT
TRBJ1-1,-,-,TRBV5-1,CASSLGQGTTEAFF,TGCGCCAGCAGCTTGGGGCAGGGGACCACTGAAGCTTTCTTT
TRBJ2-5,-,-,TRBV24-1,CATSDAKIEEGGPQETQYF,TGTGCCACCAGTGACGCGAAAATCGAAGAAGGAGGACCCCAAGAGACCCAGTACTTC
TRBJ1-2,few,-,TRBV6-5,CASSYQRGPNYGYTF,TGTGCCAGCAGTTACCAACGGGGCCCTAACTATGGCTACACCTTC
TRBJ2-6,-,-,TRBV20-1,CSARRNSGANVLTF,TGCAGTGCACGGCGGAACTCTGGGGCCAACGTCCTGACTTTC
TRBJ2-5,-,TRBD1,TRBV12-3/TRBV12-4,CASSLTRGETQYF,TGTGCCAGCAGTTTAACCAGGGGGGAGACCCAGTACTTC
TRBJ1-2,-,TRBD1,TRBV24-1,CATSGQGTGGYTF,TGTGCCACCAGTGGACAGGGGACCGGAGGCTACACCTTC
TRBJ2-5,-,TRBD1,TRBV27,CASKTMAGGPQYF,TGTGCCAGCAAGACAATGGCAGGGGGCCCCCAGTACTTC
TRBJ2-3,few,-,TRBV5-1,CASRRAGVVYTQYF,TGCGCCAGCAGGCGGGCCGGAGTGGTGTATACGCAGTATTTT
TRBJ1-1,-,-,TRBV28,CASSPAPKNTEAFF,TGTGCCAGCAGTCCCGCACCGAAAAACACTGAAGCTTTCTTT
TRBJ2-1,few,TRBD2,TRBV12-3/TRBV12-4,CASSLSGGIYNEQFF,TGTGCCAGCAGTTTAAGCGGGGGGATTTACAATGAGCAGTTCTTC
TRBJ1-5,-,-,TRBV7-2,CASTLGLSNQPQHF,TGTGCCAGCACCCTGGGCCTCAGCAATCAGCCCCAGCATTTT
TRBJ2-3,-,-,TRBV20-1,CSAETAGGSTDTQYF,TGCAGTGCCGAAACGGCGGGCGGCAGCACAGATACGCAGTATTTT
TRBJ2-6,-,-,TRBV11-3,CASSLGVGRVAGANVLTF,TGTGCCAGCAGCTTAGGTGTCGGGCGTGTAGCTGGGGCCAACGTCCTGACTTTC
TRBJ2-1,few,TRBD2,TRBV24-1,CATRSLAGGKNEQFF,TGTGCCACCAGAAGCCTGGCGGGGGGGAAAAATGAGCAGTTCTTC
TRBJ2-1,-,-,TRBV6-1,CASSEGGLLYNEQFF,TGTGCCAGCAGTGAAGGAGGTCTCTTATACAATGAGCAGTTCTTC
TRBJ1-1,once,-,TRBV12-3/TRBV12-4,CASSRMGRTNAEAFF,TGTGCCAGCAGTCGGATGGGACGCACGAACGCTGAAGCTTTCTTT
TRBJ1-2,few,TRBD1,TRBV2,CASSPGQGSGYTF,TGTGCCAGCAGCCCGGGACAGGGTAGTGGCTACACCTTC
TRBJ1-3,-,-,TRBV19,CASNRVTGNTIYF,TGTGCCAGTAACAGGGTGACTGGAAACACCATATATTTT
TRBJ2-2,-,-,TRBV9,CASTALLTDLNTGELFF,TGTGCCAGCACCGCGTTGCTGACAGACTTGAACACCGGGGAGCTGTTTTTT
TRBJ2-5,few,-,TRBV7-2,CASSLGAEQETQYF,TGTGCCAGCAGCTTAGGGGCAGAACAAGAGACCCAGTACTTC
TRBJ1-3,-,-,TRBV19,CASETGLSGNTIYF,TGTGCCAGCGAGACAGGACTCTCTGGAAACACCATATATTTT
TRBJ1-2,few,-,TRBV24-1,CATATADGNYGYTF,TGTGCCACCGCGACGGCCGACGGAAACTATGGCTACACCTTC
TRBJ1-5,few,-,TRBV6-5,CASSYPGANSNQPQHF,TGTGCCAGCAGTTACCCAGGGGCTAATAGCAATCAGCCCCAGCATTTT
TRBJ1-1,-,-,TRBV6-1,CASSRQEGTEAFF,TGTGCCAGCAGCCGACAGGAGGGCACTGAAGCTTTCTTT
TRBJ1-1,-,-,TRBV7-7,CASSSKVGTEAFF,TGTGCCAGCAGCTCAAAGGTGGGCACTGAAGCTTTCTTT
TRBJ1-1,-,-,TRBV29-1,CSVETRERAFF,TGCAGCGTTGAAACCAGGGAGAGAGCTTTCTTT
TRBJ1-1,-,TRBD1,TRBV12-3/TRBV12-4,CASSLGGQALNTEAFF,TGTGCCAGCAGTTTAGGAGGACAGGCGTTGAACACTGAAGCTTTCTTT
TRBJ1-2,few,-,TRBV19,CASRSEPAWILGYTF,TGTGCCAGTAGATCAGAACCGGCCTGGATTCTTGGCTACACCTTC
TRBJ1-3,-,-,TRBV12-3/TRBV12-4,CASSPAQISGNTIYF,TGTGCCAGCAGCCCAGCACAGATTTCTGGAAACACCATATATTTT
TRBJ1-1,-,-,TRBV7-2,CASSLDFSWVSEAFF,TGTGCCAGCAGCTTAGACTTCAGTTGGGTCTCTGAAGCTTTCTTT
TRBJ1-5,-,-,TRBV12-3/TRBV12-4,CASSLAGYSNQPQHF,TGTGCCAGCAGTTTAGCAGGGTATAGCAATCAGCCCCAGCATTTT